A selection of T cell receptor beta chains follows, all from one sample in a study of T cells in Graves' hyperthyroidism and ophthalmopathy. From the multiplex PCR reads, TCRdb called clonotypes with MiXCR, one entry per CDR3 protein. Here the sample spans about 480,000 distinct CDR3 sequences, around a quarter being singletons. The sample comprised blood. These receptors originate from a woman aged 25 to 45 with Graves' ophthalmopathy. The CDR3 runs from the conserved cysteine through the conserved F or W. Fields, in order: J gene, D gene, V gene, clone size, CDR3 protein, CDR3 DNA. D genes are given only for firm matches. For some rows the clone size is stated as once, few or many, or as a class when expanded; others skip it.

j_call: TRBJ2-7
d_call: NA
v_call: TRBV12-3/TRBV12-4
clone_size: few
cdr3_aa: CASSLSFEQYF
cdr3_nt: TGTGCCAGCAGTTTGAGTTTCGAGCAGTACTTC

j_call: TRBJ2-5
d_call: TRBD2
v_call: TRBV7-9
clone_size: NA
cdr3_aa: CASSLPRDYQETQYF
cdr3_nt: TGTGCCAGCAGCTTACCCAGGGACTATCAAGAGACCCAGTACTTC

j_call: TRBJ1-2
d_call: NA
v_call: TRBV12-3/TRBV12-4
clone_size: many
cdr3_aa: CASSSPRELYGYTF
cdr3_nt: TGTGCCAGCAGTTCCCCCCGGGAGCTTTATGGCTACACCTTC

j_call: TRBJ1-1
d_call: TRBD1
v_call: TRBV6-1
clone_size: few
cdr3_aa: CASRGQGALNTEAFF
cdr3_nt: TGTGCCAGCAGGGGACAGGGGGCTCTTAACACTGAAGCTTTCTTT

j_call: TRBJ2-2
d_call: NA
v_call: TRBV6-2/TRBV6-3
clone_size: NA
cdr3_aa: CAGRERAKPTGELFF
cdr3_nt: TGTGCCGGACGAGAGAGGGCCAAACCGACCGGGGAGCTGTTTTTT

j_call: TRBJ2-7
d_call: TRBD2
v_call: TRBV6-2/TRBV6-3
clone_size: many
cdr3_aa: CASLGRDYPSYEQYF
cdr3_nt: TGTGCCAGCCTCGGCAGGGACTATCCTTCCTACGAGCAGTACTTC

j_call: TRBJ1-5
d_call: NA
v_call: TRBV6-2/TRBV6-3
clone_size: many
cdr3_aa: CASSSTAKNQPQHF
cdr3_nt: TGTGCCAGCAGCTCCACTGCTAAGAATCAGCCCCAGCATTTT

j_call: TRBJ2-5
d_call: TRBD2
v_call: TRBV7-2
clone_size: many
cdr3_aa: CASRATSGQETQYF
cdr3_nt: TGTGCCAGCAGAGCTACTAGCGGCCAAGAGACCCAGTACTTC

j_call: TRBJ1-2
d_call: TRBD1
v_call: TRBV2
clone_size: many
cdr3_aa: CASRRTGGVFDGYTF
cdr3_nt: TGTGCCAGCAGGCGGACAGGGGGCGTCTTTGATGGCTACACCTTC

j_call: TRBJ2-7
d_call: TRBD2
v_call: TRBV9
clone_size: NA
cdr3_aa: CASSVFLVSGRKYEQYF
cdr3_nt: TGTGCCAGCAGCGTTTTTCTGGTTAGCGGGAGAAAGTACGAGCAGTACTTC

j_call: TRBJ1-2
d_call: TRBD1
v_call: TRBV10-2
clone_size: few
cdr3_aa: CASSKDRVYYGYTF
cdr3_nt: TGCGCCAGCAGTAAAGACAGGGTTTACTATGGCTACACCTTC

j_call: TRBJ2-2
d_call: NA
v_call: TRBV6-1
clone_size: many
cdr3_aa: CASSEAEVGKSGELFF
cdr3_nt: TGTGCCAGCAGTGAGGCAGAGGTGGGGAAATCCGGGGAGCTGTTTTTT

j_call: TRBJ2-7
d_call: TRBD1
v_call: TRBV10-3
clone_size: many
cdr3_aa: CAISQEQGGYEQYF
cdr3_nt: TGTGCCATCAGTCAGGAACAGGGGGGCTACGAGCAGTACTTC

j_call: TRBJ1-5
d_call: NA
v_call: TRBV6-2/TRBV6-3
clone_size: many
cdr3_aa: CASRYRNLNQPQHF
cdr3_nt: TGTGCCAGCAGGTACAGGAATCTCAATCAGCCCCAGCATTTT

j_call: TRBJ2-1
d_call: TRBD1
v_call: TRBV19
clone_size: NA
cdr3_aa: CASSISTGGGNEQFF
cdr3_nt: TGTGCCAGTAGTATAAGCACAGGGGGTGGGAATGAGCAGTTCTTC

j_call: TRBJ2-7
d_call: NA
v_call: TRBV20-1
clone_size: many
cdr3_aa: CSSEGAGAFHEQYF
cdr3_nt: TGCAGTTCCGAAGGGGCGGGGGCTTTCCACGAGCAGTACTTC

j_call: TRBJ2-2
d_call: NA
v_call: TRBV6-1
clone_size: NA
cdr3_aa: CASSERLTGELFF
cdr3_nt: TGTGCCAGCAGTGAAAGGCTTACCGGGGAGCTGTTTTTT

j_call: TRBJ2-7
d_call: NA
v_call: TRBV7-3
clone_size: many
cdr3_aa: CASSSAAGRGYEQYF
cdr3_nt: TGTGCCAGCAGCTCGGCGGCGGGCAGGGGTTACGAGCAGTACTTC

j_call: TRBJ1-1
d_call: NA
v_call: TRBV7-9
clone_size: many
cdr3_aa: CSEKAEAFF
cdr3_nt: TGTTCGGAGAAGGCTGAAGCTTTCTTT

j_call: TRBJ1-2
d_call: TRBD1
v_call: TRBV29-1
clone_size: NA
cdr3_aa: CSVGRGRRKLGYTF
cdr3_nt: TGCAGCGTTGGAAGGGGGCGCAGGAAGCTTGGCTACACCTTC